Below are 27 T cell receptor beta chains sequenced from a single sample in a study of T-cell memory formation after mild COVID-19. TCRdb ran MiXCR on the 5' RACE reads and lists one entry per CDR3 protein. Of 200,000 to 250,000 distinct CDR3 sequences in the sample, about a sixth were seen once. The specimen sequenced was PBMCs or a T cell subset sorted from them (not recorded which). The source is a man younger than 35 who had mild COVID-19 (a few samples of this study predate the infection). Cell type and time point are not known.

This clonotype was detected a few times. The CDR3 region has the DNA TGTGCCAGCAGCGTAGGGGGACAGCTTGTTACCGGGGAGCTGTTTTTT. Protein: CASSVGGQLVTGELFF. The chain recombines TRBV9 with TRBJ2-2, with 7 bases fitting TRBD1. The CDR3 has 16 residues. Per the germline V gene, CDR1 is SGDLS and CDR2 is YYNGEE. Unmatched junction bases numbered 7, after V lost 0 bases and J lost 5 bases.

This clonotype occurred many times. The gene calls are TRBV29-1 and TRBJ1-5; TRBD1 matches 7 bases. The CDR3 sequence is 15 residues long. In germline, CDR1 is SQVTM, CDR2 ANQGSEA. Unmatched junction bases numbered 8, after V lost 6 bases and J lost 0 bases. CDR3 sequence reads: CSVSFGTASNQPQHF. The CDR3 DNA follows: TGCAGCGTCTCATTTGGGACAGCTAGCAATCAGCCCCAGCATTTT. The whole variable domain, filled in from reference TRBV29-1 and TRBJ1-5, reads SAVISQKPSRDICQRGTSLTIQCQVDSQVTMMFWYRQQPGQSLTLIATANQGSEATYESGFVIDKFPISRPNLTFSTLTVSNMSPEDSSIYLCSVSFGTASNQPQHFGDGTRLSIL.

The rearrangement links TRBV7-2 to TRBJ1-1, with TRBD1 identical over 7 bases. The V segment lost 2 bases and the J segment 1 base; nucleotides outside the gene matches: 4. The CDR3 runs 15 residues. Per the germline V gene, CDR1 is SGHTA and CDR2 is FQGNSA. The CDR3 nucleotides are TGTGCCAGCAGCTTAACCGGGACAGAGAACACTGAAGCTTTCTTT. Translation gives CASSLTGTENTEAFF.

The gene calls are TRBV7-9 and TRBJ2-2; the D is unclear. Germline V gene data show CDR1 as SEHNR and CDR2 as FQNEAQ (reference sequence). There are 14 residues in the CDR3. The ends were cut back, 6 bases at V and 4 bases at J, with 12 bases in the middle. The CDR3 nucleotides are TGTGCCAGCAGTTCTCGGACCGTCACCGGGGAGCTGTTTTTT. This gives the protein CASSSRTVTGELFF.

The genes are TRBV27 and TRBJ1-2; D call uncertain. Germline CDR1 reads MNHEY; CDR2 reads SMNVEV (reference sequence). V was pared by 0 bases and J by 7 bases, with 18 bases between. This CDR3 is 16 amino acids long. The chain's CDR3 is CASSLSKTTHGGGYTF. CDR3 DNA sequence: TGTGCCAGCAGTTTATCCAAAACCACCCACGGAGGTGGCTACACCTTC.

The J gene is TRBJ1-1, the V gene TRBV9; D is ambiguous. CDR3 length equals 14 residues. Germline loops: CDR1 SGDLS, CDR2 YYNGEE. The germline V and J ends were trimmed by 3 bases and 5 bases, with 14 bases remaining between them. The CDR3 protein is CASSADLLLTEAFF. In DNA, the CDR3 is TGTGCCAGCAGCGCCGACCTTTTGCTAACTGAAGCTTTCTTT.

This clonotype was detected ten times or more. V is TRBV5-1 and J is TRBJ2-7; 8 nucleotides align to TRBD1. CDR3 length: 15 amino acids. The V gene end was trimmed by 0 bases and the J gene end by 3 bases; junction bases not matched to a gene: 5. Germline CDR1 SGHRS, CDR2 YFSETQ. CDR3 nucleotide sequence: TGCGCCAGCAGCTTGGGACCTGGACAGGGCTACGAGCAGTACTTC. Encoded protein: CASSLGPGQGYEQYF.

This clonotype was counted only a few times. The chain is built from TRBV5-1 and TRBJ1-1; the match to TRBD1 covers 8 bases. V trimming: 4 bases; J trimming: 3 bases; junction bases outside the gene matches: 8. CDR1 and CDR2 (germline): SGHRS, YFSETQ. The CDR3 has 15 residues. This CDR3 is CASSLPGGLDTEAFF. As DNA, the CDR3 is TGCGCCAGCAGCCTACCAGGGGGCTTGGACACTGAAGCTTTCTTT.

This sequence joins TRBV2 and TRBJ2-5, with 11 bases that match TRBD1. CDR1 is SNHLY, CDR2 FYNNEI, per germline. V lost 6 bases and J lost 5; bases outside the gene matches: 8. CDR3 length: 15 amino acids. The CDR3 spells CASSSGTGGLETQYF. The CDR3 DNA is TGTGCCAGCAGCTCCGGGACAGGGGGTCTTGAGACCCAGTACTTC.

CDR3 sequence (DNA): TGTGCCACCAGTGATCCCTTGACTAGCGCCAACATTCAGTACTTC. It specifies CATSDPLTSANIQYF. The chain combines TRBV24-1 with TRBJ2-4; 8 bases map to TRBD2. Germline V gene lookup returns CDR1 KGHDR and CDR2 SFDVKD. The ends lost 3 bases at V and 7 bases at J; junction bases unmatched: 7. CDR3 length: 15 residues.

This chain links TRBV20-1 with TRBJ2-7, with D tentatively TRBD1 (7 bases). Looked up from germline, CDR1 is DFQATT and CDR2 is SNEGSKA (reference sequence). The CDR3 runs to 14 residues. The V end was cut by 1 base, the J end by 2 bases, with 12 bases between. The CDR3 spells CSARVGRGAYEQYF. The CDR3 DNA reads TGCAGTGCTAGAGTTGGCAGGGGGGCCTACGAGCAGTACTTC.

In its sample, this clonotype was seen a few times. The gene calls are TRBV12-3 or TRBV12-4 and TRBJ1-1; 7 bases are shared with TRBD1. V dropped 2 bases and J dropped 7; count of bases not matched to a gene: 10. The CDR3 loop spans 15 amino acids. The CDR3 is CASSLIGQGDSEAFF. The CDR3, as DNA: TGTGCCAGCAGTTTAATCGGCCAGGGGGATAGTGAAGCTTTCTTT.

The rearrangement links TRBV20-1 to TRBJ1-1; D may be TRBD1 (5 bases). Trimming took 0 bases from V and 4 from J, leaving 9 bases between them. This CDR3 comprises 13 residues. Germline V gene data show CDR1 as DFQATT and CDR2 as SNEGSKA (reference sequence). This CDR3 is CSAREGAVTEAFF. CDR3 DNA: TGCAGTGCTAGAGAAGGGGCCGTCACTGAAGCTTTCTTT.

The genes are TRBV5-1 and TRBJ1-2; D call uncertain. Deletions cut 1 base from V and 6 bases from J, with 13 bases between. This CDR3 comprises 14 residues. In germline, CDR1 is SGHRS, CDR2 YFSETQ. CDR3 region: CASSLIVGGHGYTF. DNA of the CDR3: TGCGCCAGCAGCTTGATAGTCGGAGGGCATGGCTACACCTTC.

Many counts were recorded for this clonotype. The chain has TRBV7-6 and TRBJ2-5; D is uncertain. Germline V lookup: CDR1 SGHVS, CDR2 FNYEAQ. V was shortened by 4 bases and J by 5 bases, with 8 bases between the two germline ends. This CDR3 contains 12 residues. The CDR3 nucleotides are TGTGCCAGCAGCTCACCCTTCGAGACCCAGTACTTC. Residues: CASSSPFETQYF.

J is TRBJ1-3 and V is TRBV3-1; unclear D gene. Trimming removed 5 bases at V and 4 bases at J, with 12 bases between. Germline V gene sequence: CDR1 LGHDT, CDR2 YNNKEL (reference sequence). This CDR3 is 14 amino acids long. CDR3 bases: TGTGCCAGCAGCATCGCGGGGTTCGGAAACACCATATATTTT. Residues: CASSIAGFGNTIYF.

The V gene is TRBV18, the J gene TRBJ2-7; 9 bases are a match to TRBD2. V was pared by 3 bases and J by 6 bases, with 9 bases of the junction left unmatched. This CDR3 is 15 amino acids long. Germline V gene sequence: CDR1 KGHSH, CDR2 LQKENI. CDR3 coding DNA: TGTGCCAGCTCACCGACTAGCGGAGGCTTGATCGAGCAGTACTTC. Protein product: CASSPTSGGLIEQYF.

V usage is TRBV5-5 and J usage is TRBJ2-1; TRBD1 agrees at 9 bases. This CDR3 has 13 residues. Germline loops: CDR1 SGHKS, CDR2 YYEKEE (reference sequence). V gave up 2 bases and J gave up 10 bases; unmatched junction bases: 4. As DNA, the CDR3 is TGTGCCAGCAGCTTCACAGGGGGCTCGGAGCAGTTCTTC. This gives the protein CASSFTGGSEQFF.

V is TRBV6-2 or TRBV6-3 and J is TRBJ1-1; tentative D call: TRBD1 (5 bases). The CDR3 consists of 13 residues. Germline V gene data show CDR1 as MNHEY and CDR2 as SVGEGT. Between the trimmed V and J ends, which lost 2 bases and 5 bases, there was a span of 9 bases. The DNA of the CDR3 is TGTGCCAGCAGTTACAGATGGGGGACTGAAGCTTTCTTT. This gives the protein CASSYRWGTEAFF.

This clonotype was recorded many times. The V call is TRBV5-1, the J call TRBJ2-5, with TRBD1 matching over 9 bases. This CDR3 has 13 residues. Germline V lookup: CDR1 SGHRS, CDR2 YFSETQ. J lost 5 bases, V lost 4 bases, and 3 bases had no gene match. In DNA, the CDR3 is TGCGCCAGCAGCAGAGGGACAGGGGAGACCCAGTACTTC. Its protein product is CASSRGTGETQYF. Full variable domain (rest looked up from reference TRBV5-1 and TRBJ2-5): KAGVTQTPRYLIKTRGQQVTLSCSPISGHRSVSWYQQTPGQGLQFLFEYFSETQRNKGNFPGRFSGRQFSNSRSEMNVSTLELGDSALYLCASSRGTGETQYFGPGTRLLVL.

V gene TRBV18 combines with J gene TRBJ2-3; D is unclear. The germline V gene has CDR1 KGHSH and CDR2 LQKENI. Trimming removed 1 base at V and 6 bases at J, with 8 bases between. There are 13 residues in the CDR3. The CDR3 spells CASSPRDTDTQYF. CDR3 nucleotides: TGTGCCAGCTCACCACGGGATACGGATACGCAGTATTTT.

J is TRBJ2-7 and V is TRBV12-3 or TRBV12-4, with D maybe TRBD1 (7 bases). The CDR3 extends over 16 amino acids. Trimming stripped 3 bases from V and 0 bases from J, with 15 bases between. The chain's CDR3 is CASSFRGQGGSYEQYV. DNA for the CDR3: TGTGCCAGCAGTTTTCGGGGTCAGGGGGGCTCCTACGAGCAGTACGTC.

This clonotype was detected many times. J is TRBJ2-3 and V is TRBV7-2; maybe TRBD1 (5 bases). Trimming stripped 4 bases from V and 9 bases from J, with 11 bases between. Per the germline V gene, CDR1 is SGHTA and CDR2 is FQGNSA. This CDR3 spans 12 amino acids. Here the CDR3 reads CASSSPGNTQYF. The DNA for the CDR3 is TGTGCCAGCAGCTCCCCAGGGAACACGCAGTATTTT.

This chain uses TRBV18 with TRBJ1-4; D unclear. Germline V gene data show CDR1 as KGHSH and CDR2 as LQKENI. The V gene lost 5 bases and the J gene lost 0 bases, with 13 bases spanning the gap. The CDR3 sequence is 16 residues long. The CDR3 spells CASSAQEASTNEKLFF. The DNA for the CDR3 is TGTGCCAGCTCAGCTCAGGAGGCGTCAACTAATGAAAAACTGTTTTTT.

The J gene is TRBJ2-6, the V gene TRBV7-2; no clear D. CDR1 is SGHTA, CDR2 FQGNSA, per germline. CDR3 length: 18 amino acids. With 1 base removed from V and 2 bases from J, the gap between germline ends came to 15 bases. CDR3 sequence (DNA): TGTGCCAGCAGCTTAGTTTATACATCGTCTACTGGGGCCAACGTCCTGACTTTC. It encodes CASSLVYTSSTGANVLTF.

In its sample, this clonotype was seen a few times. The chain is built from TRBV5-1 and TRBJ2-5; D may be TRBD2 (5 bases). CDR1 is SGHRS, CDR2 YFSETQ, per germline. The V gene lost 0 bases and the J gene lost 5 bases, with 11 bases spanning the gap. The CDR3 contains 14 residues. CDR3 DNA: TGCGCCAGCAGCTTGGACGCAGCGGCGGAGACCCAGTACTTC. Encoded protein: CASSLDAAAETQYF.

This clonotype occurred a few times. The rearrangement joins TRBV23-1 to TRBJ2-7; the D gene could be TRBD1 or TRBD2 (5 bases each). TRBV23-1 is annotated as an ORF whose role is uncertain. CDR3 size: 15 residues. V gave up 2 bases and J gave up 5 bases, with 16 bases separating them. CDR3 region: CASSQETVEENEQYV. Written as DNA, the CDR3 is TGCGCCAGCAGTCAAGAGACAGTGGAGGAGAACGAGCAGTACGTC.